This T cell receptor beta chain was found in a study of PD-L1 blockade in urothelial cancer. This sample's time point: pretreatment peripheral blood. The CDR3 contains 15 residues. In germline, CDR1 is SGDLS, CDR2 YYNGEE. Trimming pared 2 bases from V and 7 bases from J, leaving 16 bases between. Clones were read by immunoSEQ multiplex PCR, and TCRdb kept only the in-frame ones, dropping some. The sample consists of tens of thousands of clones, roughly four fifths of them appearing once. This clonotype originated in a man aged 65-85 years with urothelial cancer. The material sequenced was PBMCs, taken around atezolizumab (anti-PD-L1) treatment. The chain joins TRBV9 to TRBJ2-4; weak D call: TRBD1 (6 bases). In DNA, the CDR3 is TGTGCCAGCAGCGTCCGTATGGACAGAGACAACATTCAGTACTTC. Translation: CASSVRMDRDNIQYF.